The present TCR beta chain was sequenced within a study of blood T cells in healthy people across ages. This clonotype was observed a handful of times. Its antigen is still unknown. A second PCR, run for 7 to 11 cycles, used a sample-barcoded 5' primer plus a J-beta primer mix. Each cDNA molecule was tagged by a template-switch adaptor with 12 random nucleotides. TCRdb passed the 5' RACE reads through MiXCR, listing each CDR3 protein once. Of 890,000 or so distinct CDR3 sequences listed, around 62% are singletons. Ten milliliters of peripheral blood were drawn from each donor. Broader study findings: Per million T cells, TCR beta diversity dropped about linearly as age rose.

Sequencing was carried out using blood. This clonotype was obtained from a man aged 30 to 39 in good health.

Written as DNA, the CDR3 is TGTGCCATCAACCCCACCGGGACTAGCGGGGTCGAGCAGTACTTC. It translates to CAINPTGTSGVEQYF. The V gene is TRBV10-3, the J gene TRBJ2-7, with 13 bases lining up with TRBD2. After removal of 7 bases from V and 6 bases from J, the junction contained 9 bases not matched to a gene. The CDR3 is 15 amino acids. The germline V gene has CDR1 ENHRY and CDR2 SYGVKD.